The clone carrying this T cell receptor beta chain was observed at least ten times. This sample was included in a study of regulatory T cells in long-lasting Graves disease. Time point in this sample: newly diagnosed GD, antithyroid drugs for less than 3 months. TCR sequences were obtained from RNA taken from PBMCs. The V gene end was trimmed by 7 bases and the J gene end by 4 bases; junction bases not matched to a gene: 8. Per the germline V gene, CDR1 is SQVTM and CDR2 is ANQGSEA. This CDR3 comprises 13 residues. TCR beta libraries were built with iRepertoire HTBI primers and Arm-PCR of CDR3 regions. TCRdb itself ran the multiplex PCR reads through MiXCR, one entry per CDR3 protein. The table shows about 620,000 distinct CDR3 sequences, with approximately 15% occurring only once. Separately, the same data were catalogued under a study of T cells in Graves' hyperthyroidism and ophthalmopathy.

The origin of this receptor is a woman aged 30 to 39 with Graves disease. J is TRBJ1-1 and V is TRBV29-1; 8 positions agree with TRBD1. This sample comprised peripheral blood mononuclear cells (PBMCs), obtained at new diagnosis, from a patient treated with antithyroid drugs. The CDR3 DNA reads as TGCAGCGCTGGCCCCACAGGGGGCACTGAAGCTTTCTTT. Its protein product is CSAGPTGGTEAFF.